Below, 31 T cell receptor beta chains from the same sample are listed, as sequenced in a study of T-cell memory formation after mild COVID-19. One entry per CDR3 protein results from TCRdb running MiXCR on the 5' RACE reads. The top ten hold 9% to 15% of the sample, which has about half a million distinct CDR3 sequences, about 20% seen once. Source material: PBMCs or a T cell subset sorted from them (not recorded which). The source is an adult woman who had mild COVID-19 (a few samples of this study predate the infection). Cell type and time point are not known.

This clonotype was counted only a few times. The CDR3 sequence is CASSQGRRQVLDYEQYF. CDR3 bases: TGCGCCAGCAGCCAAGGTCGTAGACAGGTTCTCGACTACGAGCAGTACTTC. V is TRBV4-1 and J is TRBJ2-7; D is perhaps TRBD1 (6 bases). V was shortened by 1 base and J by 3 bases, with 19 bases between the two germline ends. Germline CDR1 and CDR2: MGHRA and YSYEKL. The CDR3 spans 17 residues.

Only a few counts were recorded for this clonotype. The CDR3 DNA is TGCGCCAGCAGCGACGCCACAGGGGGCAATTCACCCCTCCACTTT. It specifies CASSDATGGNSPLHF. The gene calls are TRBV5-1 and TRBJ1-6, with 9 bases matching TRBD1. Germline loops: CDR1 SGHRS, CDR2 YFSETQ. The junction had 6 bases not matched to a gene; V was cut back by 4 bases and J by 7 bases. The CDR3 extends over 15 amino acids. The full variable domain, with the rest looked up from reference TRBV5-1 and TRBJ1-6, is KAGVTQTPRYLIKTRGQQVTLSCSPISGHRSVSWYQQTPGQGLQFLFEYFSETQRNKGNFPGRFSGRQFSNSRSEMNVSTLELGDSALYLCASSDATGGNSPLHFGNGTRLTVT.

This rearrangement joins TRBV20-1 to TRBJ2-1; TRBD2 aligns across 7 bases. The CDR3 is 16 residues long. J lost 0 bases, V lost 4 bases, and 9 bases had no gene match. The germline V gene encodes CDR1 DFQATT and CDR2 SNEGSKA (reference sequence). CDR3 coding DNA: TGCAGTGCTACCGTTCTAGCGGCAAGCTCCTACAATGAGCAGTTCTTC. Protein sequence: CSATVLAASSYNEQFF.

This clonotype was seen many times. V usage is TRBV25-1 and J usage is TRBJ2-2, with D unresolved. Trimming cost V 4 bases and J 9 bases, with 9 bases left between them. The V gene's germline CDR1 is MGHDK and CDR2 SYGVNS. CDR3 size: 12 residues. The CDR3 protein is CASSVGYRELFF. CDR3 nucleotide sequence: TGTGCCAGCAGTGTTGGGTACCGGGAGCTGTTTTTT. Filled out from reference TRBV25-1 and TRBJ2-2, the complete variable domain reads EADIYQTPRYLVIGTGKKITLECSQTMGHDKMYWYQQDPGMELHLIHYSYGVNSTEKGDLSSESTVSRIRTEHFPLTLESARPSHTSQYLCASSVGYRELFFGEGSRLTVL.

This clonotype has a handful of counts. The rearrangement uses TRBV7-9 and TRBJ1-1, with TRBD1 matching over 8 bases. V trimming: 1 base; J trimming: 5 bases; junction bases outside the gene matches: 6. Per the germline V gene, CDR1 is SEHNR and CDR2 is FQNEAQ (reference sequence). The CDR3 spans 15 residues. For the CDR3, the DNA is TGTGCCAGCAGCTTAGGAGGACAGGGTAGTACTGAAGCTTTCTTT. Its protein product is CASSLGGQGSTEAFF.

V is TRBV24-1 and J is TRBJ2-7; D remains ambiguous. The length of the CDR3 is 13 residues. V lost 0 bases to trimming and J lost 1 base, with 3 bases between them. From germline, CDR1 is KGHDR and CDR2 SFDVKD. The CDR3 DNA is TGTGCCACCAGTGATTTGGGGTCCTACGAGCAGTACTTC. Protein: CATSDLGSYEQYF.

The chain has TRBV7-9 and TRBJ2-5; D not certain. CDR3 size: 14 residues. Trimming pared 5 bases from V and 5 bases from J, leaving 15 bases between. Looked up from germline, CDR1 is SEHNR and CDR2 is FQNEAQ (reference sequence). The CDR3 reads CASSPLRGIETQYF. The DNA of the CDR3 is TGTGCCAGCAGCCCCCTCCGTGGCATTGAGACCCAGTACTTC.

This clonotype showed up many times. The V call is TRBV19, the J call TRBJ2-7; no clear D gene. Germline V gives CDR1 LNHDA, CDR2 SQIVND (reference sequence). V was shortened by 9 bases and J by 2 bases, with 8 bases between the two germline ends. There are 11 residues in the CDR3. The CDR3 DNA reads as TGTGCCAGCAGCACAGCCTACGAGCAGTACTTC. As protein: CASSTAYEQYF.

This chain links TRBV18 with TRBJ2-6; D might be TRBD2 (6 bases). Trimming cost V 2 bases and J 0 bases, with 14 bases left between them. CDR1 is KGHSH, CDR2 LQKENI, per germline. CDR3 size: 18 residues. The CDR3 coding sequence is TGTGCCAGCTCACCAGGGAGGAGTTCACTCTCTGGGGCCAACGTCCTGACTTTC. Residues: CASSPGRSSLSGANVLTF.

V and J are TRBV7-2 and TRBJ1-5, with D possibly being TRBD1 (6 bases). Germline-derived CDR1 and CDR2 are SGHTA and FQGNSA. The CDR3 covers 14 residues. The V end was cut by 4 bases, the J end by 3 bases, with 10 bases between. This chain's CDR3 is CASSSQGVNQPQHF. The CDR3 DNA sequence: TGTGCCAGCAGCTCACAGGGAGTCAATCAGCCCCAGCATTTT. The variable domain in full, completed from reference TRBV7-2 and TRBJ1-5, reads GAGVSQSPSNKVTEKGKDVELRCDPISGHTALYWYRQSLGQGLEFLIYFQGNSAPDKSGLPSDRFSAERTGGSVSTLTIQRTQQEDSAVYLCASSSQGVNQPQHFGDGTRLSIL.

This clonotype was recorded at least ten times. This chain uses TRBV9 with TRBJ1-5; 8 bases are shared with TRBD1. Trimming took 3 bases from V and 5 from J; bases not matched to a gene: 4. This CDR3 is built from 14 residues. Germline lookup yields CDR1 SGDLS and CDR2 YYNGEE. This CDR3 is CASSAGQGHQPQHF. The CDR3 coding sequence is TGTGCCAGCAGCGCCGGACAGGGTCATCAGCCCCAGCATTTT.

This chain uses TRBV10-3 with TRBJ2-1; maybe TRBD2 (7 bases). Germline CDR1 is ENHRY and CDR2 is SYGVKD. The germline V and J ends were trimmed by 4 bases and 5 bases, with 15 bases remaining between them. This CDR3 has 15 amino acids. The CDR3 here is CAISVGGRLDNEQFF. The CDR3 DNA follows: TGTGCCATCAGTGTGGGGGGGCGCTTGGACAATGAGCAGTTCTTC.

The chain is built from TRBV5-1 and TRBJ2-7, with 11 bases matching TRBD2. From germline, CDR1 is SGHRS and CDR2 YFSETQ. This CDR3 is 16 amino acids long. V trimming: 5 bases; J trimming: 3 bases; junction bases outside the gene matches: 10. This CDR3 reads CASSPGTSGPSYEQYF. For the CDR3, the DNA is TGCGCCAGCAGTCCCGGGACTAGCGGTCCAAGCTACGAGCAGTACTTC.

The V call is TRBV20-1, the J call TRBJ2-4; 12 bases fit TRBD2. The germline CDR1 and CDR2 sequences are DFQATT and SNEGSKA (reference sequence). J gave up 1 base and V 5 bases, and 9 bases lay outside the gene matches. CDR3 size: 17 residues. This CDR3 is CSAYLAGGPDAKNIQYF. The CDR3 DNA follows: TGCAGTGCTTATCTAGCGGGGGGGCCGGACGCCAAAAACATTCAGTACTTC.

The chain recombines TRBV24-1 with TRBJ2-1; D gene ambiguous. V gave up 9 bases and J gave up 3 bases, with 14 bases separating them. The CDR3 is 14 residues long. Germline V gene sequence: CDR1 KGHDR, CDR2 SFDVKD. The CDR3 DNA follows: TGTGCCACCGGCAGAAGAAACAACTACAATGAGCAGTTCTTC. Encoded protein: CATGRRNNYNEQFF.

This clonotype has just a few counts. The chain has TRBV5-1 and TRBJ1-2; D gene ambiguous. CDR3 length equals 15 residues. Deletions cut 0 bases from V and 8 bases from J, with 17 bases between. CDR1 and CDR2 from the germline V gene are SGHRS and YFSETQ. CDR3 bases: TGCGCCAGCAGCTTGGAGTCAGCGTCCTATGAAGGCTACACCTTC. Protein sequence: CASSLESASYEGYTF.

This clonotype was found a few times. The chain is built from TRBV6-5 and TRBJ2-3; D is uncertain. Germline CDR1 MNHEY, CDR2 SVGAGI. The CDR3 runs 15 residues. V dropped 6 bases and J dropped 5 bases, with 18 bases sitting between them. The CDR3 DNA is TGTGCCAGCAGCTCCATTGTCGGGTTCGGAGATACGCAGTATTTT. Its protein product is CASSSIVGFGDTQYF.

This clonotype was observed a few times. This chain connects TRBV30 to TRBJ1-2, with D unresolved. The ends were cut back, 1 base at V and 8 bases at J, with 11 bases in the middle. CDR3 length equals 12 residues. The germline V gene has CDR1 GTSNPN and CDR2 SVGIG (reference sequence). The CDR3 DNA follows: TGTGCCTGGAGTGACAGTTGGCCGGGCTACACCTTC. Amino acids: CAWSDSWPGYTF.

This clonotype appeared a few times. The chain is built from TRBV7-9 and TRBJ2-1, with D perhaps matching TRBD1 (6 bases). This CDR3 comprises 15 residues. CDR1 and CDR2 from the germline V gene are SEHNR and FQNEAQ (reference sequence). V dropped 5 bases and J dropped 7 bases, with 18 bases sitting between them. CDR3: CASSLPGQFKNEQFF. The CDR3, as DNA: TGTGCCAGCAGCCTCCCAGGACAGTTCAAGAATGAGCAGTTCTTC.

This clonotype was seen a few times. The chain has TRBV27 and TRBJ1-1; D is ambiguous. Looked up from germline, CDR1 is MNHEY and CDR2 is SMNVEV (reference sequence). V dropped 10 bases and J dropped 1 base, with 19 bases sitting between them. The CDR3 has 15 amino acids. CDR3 bases: TGTGCCACGTCCATACATAGTGCCCAGAACACTGAAGCTTTCTTT. It specifies CATSIHSAQNTEAFF.

This clonotype appeared a few times. The chain combines TRBV6-2 or TRBV6-3 with TRBJ2-1; 9 nucleotides line up with TRBD1. The V segment lost 5 bases and the J segment 9 bases; nucleotides outside the gene matches: 11. Germline-derived CDR1 and CDR2 are MNHEY and SVGEGT. CDR3 length equals 15 residues. The CDR3 sequence is CASSAWGQGEGEQFF. The CDR3 nucleotides are TGTGCCAGCAGTGCTTGGGGACAGGGAGAAGGTGAGCAGTTCTTC.

This clonotype was detected only a few times. The J gene is TRBJ1-5, the V gene TRBV4-1, with unresolved D. V gave up 5 bases and J gave up 0 bases, with 11 bases separating them. CDR1 and CDR2 from the germline V gene are MGHRA and YSYEKL. The CDR3 sequence is 15 residues long. CDR3 in DNA: TGCGCCAGCAGCGGAACGACTGGTAGCAATCAGCCCCAGCATTTT. It specifies CASSGTTGSNQPQHF.

In this sample, this clonotype turned up a few times. This sequence joins TRBV9 and TRBJ2-3; 8 bases agree with TRBD2. V lost 5 bases and J lost 2; bases outside the gene matches: 10. The CDR3 spans 16 residues. CDR1 is SGDLS, CDR2 YYNGEE, per germline. CDR3 in DNA: TGTGCCAGCAGAGCAGGCCGGGAGGGCTACACAGATACGCAGTATTTT. Residues: CASRAGREGYTDTQYF.

V usage is TRBV29-1 and J usage is TRBJ2-4, with TRBD2 identical over 7 bases. Germline V gene lookup returns CDR1 SQVTM and CDR2 ANQGSEA. The CDR3 loop spans 13 amino acids. V was clipped by 4 bases and J by 7 bases; unmatched bases: 7. This chain's CDR3 is CSVVGQGGNIQYF. The CDR3 nucleotides read TGCAGCGTTGTGGGGCAGGGAGGGAACATTCAGTACTTC.

The chain has TRBV4-1 and TRBJ2-7; the match to TRBD1 covers 12 bases. The CDR3 runs 14 residues. The germline CDR1 and CDR2 sequences are MGHRA and YSYEKL. V lost 6 bases, J lost 7 bases, and 7 bases stayed unmatched. This CDR3 is CASRPGQGAGEQYF. CDR3 bases: TGCGCCAGCAGACCGGGACAGGGGGCTGGAGAGCAGTACTTC.

CDR3 loop: CSATALAGVYNEQFF. CDR3 nucleotide sequence: TGCAGTGCTACAGCACTAGCGGGAGTCTACAATGAGCAGTTCTTC. The V call is TRBV20-1, the J call TRBJ2-1, with 11 bases matching TRBD2. V was clipped by 4 bases and J by 3 bases; unmatched bases: 5. The germline V gene has CDR1 DFQATT and CDR2 SNEGSKA (reference sequence). The CDR3 runs 15 residues.

There are a few counts of this clonotype. V is TRBV7-9 and J is TRBJ2-7; TRBD1 might be the D (5 bases). CDR3 length: 15 residues. Trimming stripped 5 bases from V and 2 bases from J, with 16 bases between. Germline V lookup: CDR1 SEHNR, CDR2 FQNEAQ (reference sequence). This CDR3 is CASSPGTDRPYEQYF. As DNA, the CDR3 is TGTGCCAGCAGCCCGGGTACCGACAGACCCTACGAGCAGTACTTC.

The V and J genes are TRBV27 and TRBJ2-7; 8 bases map to TRBD1. Germline CDR1 is MNHEY and CDR2 is SMNVEV (reference sequence). Germline trimming cut 5 bases from V and 0 bases from J; bases unmatched to any gene: 6. This CDR3 spans 15 amino acids. The CDR3 region has the DNA TGTGCCAGCAGTACAAGGACAGGGTTCTCCTACGAGCAGTACTTC. It specifies CASSTRTGFSYEQYF.

This clonotype was recorded at least ten times. The chain carries TRBV19 and TRBJ1-2, with TRBD1 matching over 9 bases. This CDR3 region has 13 residues. Germline CDR1 and CDR2: LNHDA and SQIVND (reference sequence). Germline trimming cut 10 bases from V and 9 bases from J; bases unmatched to any gene: 12. CDR3 in amino acids: CATDLGTGTSYTF. The CDR3 DNA reads as TGTGCCACAGACCTCGGGACAGGGACGAGCTACACCTTC.

The J gene is TRBJ2-7, the V gene TRBV20-1; D is unclear. Germline V CDR1 and CDR2: DFQATT, SNEGSKA (reference sequence). The CDR3 sequence is 14 residues long. The V gene lost 1 base and the J gene lost 2 bases, with 12 bases spanning the gap. CDR3 in DNA: TGCAGTGCTAGAGGTGCTCTACTCCCCTACGAGCAGTACTTC. Protein sequence: CSARGALLPYEQYF.

The chain is built from TRBV7-2 and TRBJ1-1; no reliable D call. CDR1 is SGHTA and CDR2 is FQGNSA in the germline V gene. This CDR3 region has 15 residues. The V and J ends lost 3 bases and 3 bases respectively, with 14 bases between them. The CDR3 DNA follows: TGTGCCAGCAGCTTTGACCTGGGTGGGGACACTGAAGCTTTCTTT. Its protein product is CASSFDLGGDTEAFF.